The 28 T cell receptor beta chains in this list originate from one sample, sequenced in a study of blood T cells in healthy people across ages. PCR was performed a second time for about 7 to 12 cycles using a sample-barcoded 5' primer and a J-beta primer mix. TCRdb independently ran MiXCR on the 5' RACE reads; one entry per CDR3 protein. The data show 1.4 million or so distinct CDR3 sequences, with 42% seen just once and about 4.1% held by the top ten. Sequencing was carried out using blood. The source is a woman between 18 and 29 years old in good health.

This clonotype was seen repeatedly, ten times or more. The chain recombines TRBV20-1 with TRBJ2-3; D is uncertain. Trimming took off 0 bases at V and 7 bases at J, with 5 bases between the two ends. From germline, CDR1 is DFQATT and CDR2 SNEGSKA (reference sequence). This CDR3 is built from 11 residues. This CDR3 reads CSARDLYTQYF. The CDR3 coding sequence is TGCAGTGCTAGAGATCTGTATACGCAGTATTTT.

The chain couples TRBV5-1 to TRBJ2-7; D is unclear. The germline V and J ends were trimmed by 2 bases and 2 bases, with 11 bases remaining between them. CDR3 length: 14 amino acids. Germline V gene lookup returns CDR1 SGHRS and CDR2 YFSETQ. This CDR3 reads CASSFAALTYEQYF. The DNA for the CDR3 is TGCGCCAGCAGCTTCGCGGCGCTGACCTACGAGCAGTACTTC.

This clonotype was picked up a small number of times. The V and J genes are TRBV5-6 and TRBJ2-4, with a tentative D call TRBD2 (6 bases). Germline V gives CDR1 SGHDT, CDR2 YYEEEE. V was shortened by 1 base and J by 9 bases, with 11 bases between the two germline ends. CDR3 size: 13 residues. In nucleotides, the CDR3 is TGTGCCAGCAGCTTGTGGCGGGGTCCCATTCAGTACTTC. Translation gives CASSLWRGPIQYF. The full variable domain, its missing parts supplied by reference TRBV5-6 and TRBJ2-4, is DAGVTQSPTHLIKTRGQQVTLRCSPKSGHDTVSWYQQALGQGPQFIFQYYEEEERQRGNFPDRFSGHQFPNYSSELNVNALLLGDSALYLCASSLWRGPIQYFGAGTRLSVL.

V gene TRBV7-2 combines with J gene TRBJ2-1; 9 bases align to TRBD2. The J segment lost 9 bases and the V segment lost 3 bases, leaving 9 bases of the junction unmatched. The CDR3 sequence is 15 residues long. CDR1 SGHTA and CDR2 FQGNSA come from the germline V gene. The CDR3 coding sequence is TGTGCCAGCAGCTTGATGGCGGGGGGGGGTAGTGAGCAGTTCTTC. Amino acid sequence: CASSLMAGGGSEQFF.

This clonotype was picked up many times. The V and J genes are TRBV29-1 and TRBJ2-1; 7 bases align to TRBD1. The CDR3 has 13 residues. Germline CDR1 SQVTM, CDR2 ANQGSEA. Unmatched junction bases numbered 7, after V lost 6 bases and J lost 5 bases. CDR3 sequence reads: CSVEDRLHNEQFF. The CDR3 nucleotides read TGCAGCGTGGAGGACAGGCTCCACAATGAGCAGTTCTTC.

The chain carries TRBV7-2 and TRBJ1-3; D not certain. The CDR3 runs to 16 residues. Trimming cost V 6 bases and J 3 bases, with 18 bases left between them. Germline CDR1 reads SGHTA; CDR2 reads FQGNSA. CDR3 amino acids: CASRVDVGFGGNTIYF. DNA for the CDR3: TGTGCCAGCAGGGTCGACGTCGGATTCGGTGGAAACACCATATATTTT.

The rearrangement links TRBV6-5 to TRBJ1-6, with D unclear. This CDR3 has 19 amino acids. Germline V gene lookup returns CDR1 MNHEY and CDR2 SVGAGI. Deletions cut 4 bases from V and 0 bases from J, with 19 bases between. CDR3 bases: TGTGCCAGCAGTTCGCGGCCTGGATATTCGAGCTCCTATAATTCACCCCTCCACTTT. Translation: CASSSRPGYSSSYNSPLHF.

The table lists this clonotype with a few counts. The chain uses TRBV6-5 and TRBJ1-2; unclear D gene. CDR1 is MNHEY, CDR2 SVGAGI, per germline. Trimming left V 5 bases short and J 4 bases short, with 14 bases between. CDR3 size: 14 residues. This CDR3 reads CASSRQASAYGYTF. DNA for the CDR3: TGTGCCAGCAGTCGGCAGGCTTCCGCCTATGGCTACACCTTC.

The V call is TRBV4-1, the J call TRBJ2-1; 10 bases are shared with TRBD2. Trimming cost V 1 base and J 4 bases; bases outside gene matches: 4. The CDR3 is made up of 16 amino acids. The germline CDR1 and CDR2 sequences are MGHRA and YSYEKL. The CDR3 protein is CASSQGGLAVYNEQFF. In DNA, the CDR3 is TGCGCCAGCAGCCAAGGTGGACTAGCGGTATACAATGAGCAGTTCTTC.

This clonotype was detected a few times. CDR3 loop: CASSHRLAGVSYNEQFF. In nucleotides, the CDR3 is TGCGCCAGCAGCCACCGCCTAGCGGGGGTGTCCTACAATGAGCAGTTCTTC. V usage is TRBV4-1 and J usage is TRBJ2-1; 10 bases fit TRBD2. Trimming removed 3 bases from V and 1 base from J; junction bases left unmatched: 6. The germline V gene encodes CDR1 MGHRA and CDR2 YSYEKL. The CDR3 loop spans 17 amino acids.

With respect to this clonotype: A read error may account for a junction end that differs from germline. The gene calls are TRBV28 and TRBJ2-4; tentative D call: TRBD2 (5 bases). CDR1 and CDR2 (germline): MDHEN, SYDVKM. The CDR3 has 14 residues. Written as DNA, the CDR3 is TGTGCCGGCAGTCCCGGACTCGGTCCCGGTTGGCAGTACTTC. This encodes CAGSPGLGPGWQYF.

The gene calls are TRBV4-3 and TRBJ2-6; the match to TRBD1 covers 7 bases. The CDR3 loop spans 18 amino acids. CDR1 and CDR2 from the germline V gene are LGHNA and YSLEER. J gave up 3 bases and V 0 bases, and 8 bases lay outside the gene matches. CDR3 bases: TGCGCCAGCAGCCAAGATACAGACAGGGTAATTGGGGCCAACGTCCTGACTTTC. Translation: CASSQDTDRVIGANVLTF.

The chain links TRBV12-3 or TRBV12-4 to TRBJ1-5, with TRBD1 as a possible D gene (6 bases). The CDR3 extends over 15 amino acids. V was cut by 1 base and J by 2 bases, with 9 bases left in between. CDR3 loop: CASSLGGLRNQPQHF. CDR3 bases: TGTGCCAGCAGTTTAGGGGGGCTTCGCAATCAGCCCCAGCATTTT.

The chain joins TRBV19 to TRBJ1-2, with D tentatively TRBD1 (5 bases). V lost 7 bases and J 4 bases, leaving 22 bases between the germline ends. CDR3 size: 16 residues. Per the germline V gene, CDR1 is LNHDA and CDR2 is SQIVND (reference sequence). CDR3 in amino acids: CASTLDMSAGRYGYTF. For the CDR3, the DNA is TGTGCCAGTACTCTAGATATGTCTGCGGGGCGCTATGGCTACACCTTC.

The V gene is TRBV5-1, the J gene TRBJ2-3; the D call may be TRBD1 or TRBD2 (6 bases each). Germline V lookup: CDR1 SGHRS, CDR2 YFSETQ. This CDR3 is built from 13 residues. V lost 7 bases, J lost 5 bases, and 14 bases lay in between. CDR3: CASRLGGIDTQYF. The CDR3 DNA sequence: TGCGCCAGCCGACTAGGGGGAATAGATACGCAGTATTTT.

This chain connects TRBV20-1 to TRBJ2-1, with 14 bases lining up with TRBD2. Germline-derived CDR1 and CDR2 are DFQATT and SNEGSKA (reference sequence). With 6 bases clipped from V and 7 bases from J, the junction kept 17 bases outside the gene matches. This CDR3 spans 18 amino acids. CDR3 nucleotides: TGCAGTGCGACGGGACTAGCGGGAGTGGAATTAGTAAGGAATGAGCAGTTCTTC. As protein: CSATGLAGVELVRNEQFF.

The V call is TRBV9, the J call TRBJ2-5; 10 nucleotides line up with TRBD2. The DNA end is more similar to TRBJ2-7, so the J call may be wrong. The CDR3 runs to 15 residues. Germline assignment: CDR1 SGDLS and CDR2 YYNGEE. This chain's CDR3 is CASSVGGTSDYEQYF. The CDR3 DNA reads TGTGCCAGCAGCGTAGGAGGGACTAGCGACTACGAGCAGTACTTC.

The chain employs TRBV11-2 and TRBJ2-1, with TRBD2 identical over 8 bases. The germline V gene has CDR1 SGHAT and CDR2 FQNNGV. The CDR3 runs 14 residues. After removal of 5 bases from V and 10 bases from J, the junction contained 10 bases not matched to a gene. The CDR3 bases are TGTGCCAGCAGCCCGGCGGGGGGTTACTCCGAGCAGTTCTTC. Translated: CASSPAGGYSEQFF.

The gene calls are TRBV7-2 and TRBJ1-2; perhaps TRBD1 as D (5 bases). The CDR3 runs 15 residues. The germline V gene encodes CDR1 SGHTA and CDR2 FQGNSA. The V gene lost 0 bases and the J gene lost 6 bases, with 14 bases spanning the gap. In DNA, the CDR3 is TGTGCCAGCAGCTTAGCGCAACTCCAACAGGATGGCTACACCTTC. Amino acid sequence: CASSLAQLQQDGYTF.

This clonotype was detected a few times. V and J are TRBV4-3 and TRBJ2-1, with a possible D match to TRBD2 (6 bases). With 4 bases removed from V and 7 bases from J, the gap between germline ends came to 11 bases. Germline V gives CDR1 LGHNA, CDR2 YSLEER. The CDR3 consists of 13 residues. The CDR3 DNA reads as TGCGCCAGCAGCCCTCGGGACTGGAATGAGCAGTTCTTC. Protein sequence: CASSPRDWNEQFF.

V gene TRBV20-1 combines with J gene TRBJ1-1, with D possibly TRBD1 on 5 matching bases. Germline V gene sequence: CDR1 DFQATT, CDR2 SNEGSKA (reference sequence). The CDR3 has 14 residues. The V end lost 5 bases, the J end lost 1 base, and 14 bases lay between the germline ends. CDR3 protein: CSARGRRANTEAFF. The CDR3 DNA reads as TGCAGTGCTCGGGGGAGAAGGGCGAACACTGAAGCTTTCTTT.

The chain uses TRBV20-1 and TRBJ2-1; TRBD2 is a possible D gene (5 bases). The DNA end is a closer match to TRBJ2-7, so the J assignment may be wrong. CDR3 length equals 12 residues. The germline V gene encodes CDR1 DFQATT and CDR2 SNEGSKA (reference sequence). The CDR3 DNA reads TGCAGTGCTCGACCGGGGTCACCCGAGCAGTACTTC. Translating it yields CSARPGSPEQYF.

This rearrangement joins TRBV20-1 to TRBJ1-4; D is possibly TRBD1 (5 bases). CDR1 DFQATT and CDR2 SNEGSKA come from the germline V gene (reference sequence). V was pared by 0 bases and J by 8 bases, with 16 bases between. The CDR3 loop spans 15 amino acids. CDR3 in DNA: TGCAGTGCTAGAGACCTAGGGAACCGGGGGGAAAAACTGTTTTTT. Protein: CSARDLGNRGEKLFF.

For the CDR3, the DNA is TGTGCCAGCAGCGTTAGGACGGAGGGGTGGAGTGAGCAGTACTTC. Translating gives CASSVRTEGWSEQYF. V usage is TRBV9 and J usage is TRBJ2-7, with D possibly matching TRBD2 (6 bases). This CDR3 comprises 15 residues. Germline CDR1 and CDR2: SGDLS and YYNGEE. Trimming cost V 2 bases and J 7 bases, with 19 bases left between them.

This clonotype appeared many times. Mismatch with germline at one junction end may stem from a read error. The chain has TRBV29-1 and TRBJ2-3, with no clear D. Germline CDR1 is SQVTM and CDR2 is ANQGSEA. This CDR3 is 13 amino acids long. The CDR3 protein is CSGEPANADTQYF. CDR3 coding DNA: TGCAGCGGTGAACCGGCGAATGCAGATACGCAGTATTTT.

The V call is TRBV27, the J call TRBJ2-5; a weak D match, TRBD1 (5 bases). V gave up 2 bases and J gave up 11 bases, with 15 bases separating them. The length of the CDR3 is 13 residues. In germline, CDR1 is MNHEY, CDR2 SMNVEV (reference sequence). The CDR3 here is CASSLKWGDEQYF. In DNA, the CDR3 is TGTGCCAGCAGTTTAAAATGGGGCGATGAGCAGTACTTC.

The genes are TRBV21-1 and TRBJ2-1; the tabulated D call, TRBD2, remains unverified against the DNA. TRBV21-1 is tagged as a pseudogene. This CDR3 has 17 residues. CDR3 DNA: TGTGCCAGCAGCACGGGGGACTACCTAGGCTCTTGCAATGAGCAGTTCTTC. It specifies CASSTGDYLGSCNEQFF.

This clonotype was seen more than once but under ten times. The rearrangement uses TRBV4-3 and TRBJ1-1, with D possibly being TRBD1 (5 bases). Germline-derived CDR1 and CDR2 are LGHNA and YSLEER. Trimming removed 0 bases from V and 9 bases from J, with 11 bases in between. This CDR3 contains 13 residues. The CDR3 here is CASSQEKQGKAFF. The CDR3 nucleotides are TGCGCCAGCAGCCAAGAGAAGCAGGGCAAAGCTTTCTTT.